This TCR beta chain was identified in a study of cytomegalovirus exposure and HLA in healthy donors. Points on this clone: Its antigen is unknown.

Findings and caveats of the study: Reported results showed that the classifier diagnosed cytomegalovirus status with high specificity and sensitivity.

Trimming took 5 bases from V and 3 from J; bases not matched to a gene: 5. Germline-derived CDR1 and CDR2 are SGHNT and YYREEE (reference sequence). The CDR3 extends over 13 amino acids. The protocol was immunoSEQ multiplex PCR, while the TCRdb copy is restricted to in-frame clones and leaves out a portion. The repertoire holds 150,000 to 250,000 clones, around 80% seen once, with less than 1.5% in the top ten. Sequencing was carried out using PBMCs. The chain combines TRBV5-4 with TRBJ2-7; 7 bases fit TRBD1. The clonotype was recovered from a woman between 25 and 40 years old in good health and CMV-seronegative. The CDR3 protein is CASSSRQGYEQYF. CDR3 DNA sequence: TGTGCCAGCAGTTCACGACAGGGCTACGAGCAGTACTTC.